This paragraph reports one T cell receptor beta chain. This clone showed up just once. The antigen it recognizes is unknown. No base quality information exists; no much larger clone differs at one position. The data stem from a study of shared clonotypes between healthy human individuals (dated by TCRdb to between 2020 and 2021). With regard to the full study: A couple of women and a few men aged 18 to 49 years were included in the cohort. Per donor, three plates each were used for CD4 naive and CD4 memory, two for CD8 naive, and one for CD8 memory. Blood TCR repertoires of a handful of healthy adults were deeply sequenced to estimate repertoire size and the extent of clonotype sharing between individuals. Libraries were prepared and TCR repertoires were sequenced by different laboratories using diverse techniques, in order to increase sequencing depth and limit assay-specific biases. Leukapheresis yielded between about 0.94 and 9 billion PBMCs per donor.

V and J are truncated by 3 bases and 4 bases respectively, leaving an intervening sequence of 10 bases. CDR1 is given as ENHRY and CDR2 as SYGVKD, both from the germline V gene. The CDR3 runs 13 residues from the cysteine to the phenylalanine. Just the 39-base CDR3 DNA is kept, in frame starting at base 1. Using the deep immunoSEQ assay, multiplex PCR amplified TCR CDR3 regions from genomic DNA. Extracted genomic DNA from each cell subset was spread evenly across all wells of several immunoSEQ 96-well plates, with each plate serving as a replicate. For sorted subsets, roughly 200 ng genomic DNA, equal to some 28,000 T cell genomes, was loaded into each replicate PCR. The purified libraries were quantified using a Qubit 3.0 fluorometer, sized with a Bioanalyzer 2100, and then quantified again using the KAPA Library Quantification kit. Each immunoSEQ 96-well plate was sequenced on its own single-read 150-cycle Illumina NextSeq 550 flow cell. Regarding the original processing steps: Because the immunoSEQ output held only junctional sequences and lacked quality scores, the filtering could not match the filtering applied to full-length reads. Sequences were annotated with PyIR, a Python wrapper for IgBLAST v1.9, and V/J genes and CDR3 were assigned using IMGT germline references. Reads with weak V/J assignments (E-value above 1e-6), missing CDR3, stop codons, out-of-frame junctions, or ambiguous translated residues were removed. V3J clonotypes were defined as sequences sharing the same inferred V gene, J gene, and CDR3 amino acid sequence. To compute the percentage overlap between repertoires, the number of shared unique clonotypes was divided by the size of the smaller repertoire. Repertoire richness was assessed with RTK rarefaction, the Chao1 estimator, and Recon v2.1 estimates of unobserved clonotypes. Generation probabilities for all TCRbeta clonotypes obtained by the gDNA method from a handful of donors were computed using OLGA. Here the immuneACCESS table is served through TCRdb, limited to in-frame sequences with V and J called. Missing clones are a known gap in these copies; in checked studies unresolved V genes cover under half, and the rest lacks a known reason. Clone size and V and J calls were adopted from that table, with D and trimming inferred from the DNA. The sample table shows 550,000 to 800,000 clones, and about 92% are seen once. Around a third of the sample is in the top ten clones.

The donors were healthy, HIV-negative adults with no recently reported acute infections or vaccinations. All donors were Caucasian adults living in Nashville, Tennessee, USA. CD8 memory samples consisted of magnetically selected CD45RO+ cells combined with CCR7-negative CD45RA+ effector memory (TemRA) cells. Blood was collected by leukapheresis, and PBMCs were isolated by Ficoll-Histopaque density gradient centrifugation and then cryopreserved in liquid nitrogen vapor phase. Purity and quantity of every magnetically sorted T cell population were checked by analytical flow cytometry. From each sorted fraction, genomic DNA was isolated and quantified by UV absorbance on a Nanodrop 2000c. What the research found in general, with its limitations: Across a handful of donors, about 5% of naive CD4, more than 3% of naive CD8, about 2.3% of memory CD4, and 0.3% to 0.45% of memory CD8 clonotypes were shared. Because the study included only a small number of donors, the genetic and exposure-history diversity represented was limited. Higher generation probabilities were observed for clonotypes shared by all four sorted-subset donors than for non-shared clonotypes. Pairwise subsampling indicated that sequencing depth was expected to affect the degree of clonotype sharing among donors. Sampling was limited to blood, and TCR repertoires in tissue likely differ from TCR repertoires in blood. Rarefaction of sorted-subset datasets indicated incomplete sequencing despite the large sequencing depth. Estimated clonotype richness was generally larger for naive than for memory subsets.

The receptor comes from a man aged 18 to 35 in good health. Some clones in this sample may be carry-over from other donors' samples. The V and J genes are TRBV10-3 and TRBJ2-7; confidence is insufficient to name the D gene. Sequencing was carried out using memory CD8+ T cells from PBMCs. The sample's cell subset or site label, in plain terms: CD45RO+ cells pooled with CCR7-negative TemRA cells. The nucleotides are TGTGCCATCAGTGACGGCTCAGGATACGAGCAGTACTTC. This codes for CAISDGSGYEQYF.